The clone carrying this TCR beta chain was seen more than once but under ten times. What it binds is not known. The sample comes from a study of T-cell reconstitution after alpha-beta-depleted transplantation in children. Overall study findings and caveats: Newly produced T cells mostly provided counts and TCRbeta diversity after one year, as hyperexpanded clones declined.

A TCRbeta library incorporating unique molecular identifiers was prepared. TCRdb reprocessed the PCR reads via MiXCR and lists one record per CDR3 protein. The repertoire has approximately 45,000 distinct CDR3 sequences, 40% to 60% of them found once; the top ten carry about two fifths. Per germline, CDR1 SGHAT and CDR2 FQNNGV. This CDR3 has 12 residues. The V end was cut by 5 bases, the J end by 4 bases, with 8 bases between. The sample in question was peripheral blood, obtained before TCRalphabeta/CD19-depleted stem cell transplant. The receptor was isolated from a boy under two years old with SCID, due to receive a stem cell transplant. The rearrangement links TRBV11-2 to TRBJ2-5; D perhaps matches TRBD2 (6 bases). As DNA, the CDR3 is TGTGCCAGCAGCGCGGGACTAGAGACCCAGTACTTC. This encodes CASSAGLETQYF.